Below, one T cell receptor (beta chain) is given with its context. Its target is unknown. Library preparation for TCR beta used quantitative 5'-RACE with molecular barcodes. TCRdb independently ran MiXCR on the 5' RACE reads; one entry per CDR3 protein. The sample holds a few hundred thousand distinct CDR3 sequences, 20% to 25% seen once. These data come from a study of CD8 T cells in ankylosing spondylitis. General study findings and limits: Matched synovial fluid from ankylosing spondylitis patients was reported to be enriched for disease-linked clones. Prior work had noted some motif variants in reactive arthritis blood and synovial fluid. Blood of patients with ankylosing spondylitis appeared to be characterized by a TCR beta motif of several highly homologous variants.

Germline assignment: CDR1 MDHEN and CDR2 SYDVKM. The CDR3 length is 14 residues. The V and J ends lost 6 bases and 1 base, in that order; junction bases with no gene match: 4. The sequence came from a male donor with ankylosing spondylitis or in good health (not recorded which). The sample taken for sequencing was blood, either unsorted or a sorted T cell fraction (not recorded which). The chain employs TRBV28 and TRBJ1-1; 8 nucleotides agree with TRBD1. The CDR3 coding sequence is TGTGCCAGCAGATCCGACAGGGGGAACACTGAAGCTTTCTTT. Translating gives CASRSDRGNTEAFF.